Listed below are T cell receptor beta chains from one sample, sequenced in a study of memory CD4+ T cells and cytomegalovirus serostatus. Assay used: immunoSEQ multiplex PCR; TCRdb lists only in-frame clones, some missing. The sample records just over 40,000 clones, 75% to 85% being singletons. Sequencing was carried out using memory CD4+ T cells from blood. The source is an adult in good health and CMV-seronegative. The CDR3 runs from the conserved cysteine through the conserved F or W. A D gene is named only where the DNA matches it firmly. Clone size, where shown, is once, few, many, or a class for clones that have expanded.

.	TRBV14	TRBJ2-5	TRBD1	TGTGCCAGCAGGCCCCCGGGACAGGGTTTTTGGAGGTCGAGGGATCAAGAGACCCAGTACTTC	CASRPPGQGFWRSRDQETQYF
.	TRBV30	TRBJ2-5	.	TGTGCCTGGGAGAAAGAGACCCAGTACTTC	CAWEKETQYF
.	TRBV19	TRBJ1-3	.	TGTGCCAGTAGTAATGTGGGCAGGACTGGAAACACCATATATTTT	CASSNVGRTGNTIYF
.	TRBV5-6	TRBJ2-1	TRBD2	TGTGCCAGCAGCTCTGCACCGGGACTAGCGATCGATGAGCAGTTCTTC	CASSSAPGLAIDEQFF
.	TRBV7-9	TRBJ2-3	.	TGTGCCAGCAGCTTGAATAGCGACACAGATACGCAGTATTTT	CASSLNSDTDTQYF
.	TRBV6-5	TRBJ2-3	TRBD2	TGTGCCAGCAGCCCGAGCGGGGGAGCCGTAGATACGCAGTATTTT	CASSPSGGAVDTQYF
.	TRBV7-2	TRBJ2-1	TRBD2	TGTGCCAGCAGCGCTCGGGGGGGGCCTGGGGAGCAGTTCTTC	CASSARGGPGEQFF
.	TRBV28	TRBJ2-7	TRBD2	TGTGCCAGCAGTTCACCAAGTACGGGAGGCCCCTACGAGCAGTACTTC	CASSSPSTGGPYEQYF
.	TRBV7-2	TRBJ1-1	.	TGTGCCAGCAGCTTGATAGGGGCGGGCACTGAAGCTTTCTTT	CASSLIGAGTEAFF
.	TRBV5-1	TRBJ2-7	TRBD1	TGCGCCAGCAGCTACCCCGGGACAGGGATCTACGAGCAGTACTTC	CASSYPGTGIYEQYF
few	TRBV20-1	TRBJ1-1	.	TGCAGTGCTAGCCGGAACACTGAAGCTTTCTTT	CSASRNTEAFF
.	TRBV6-4	TRBJ2-2	.	TGTGCCACCTCTGGGGTGGGGGGCACCGGGGAGCTGTTTTTT	CATSGVGGTGELFF
.	TRBV5-1	TRBJ2-5	TRBD2	TGCGCCAGCAGCTCTATACTCCTAGCGGCCCAAGAGACCCAGTACTTC	CASSSILLAAQETQYF
.	TRBV4-3	TRBJ2-7	.	TGCGCCAGCAGCCAAGAAATAGGGGGGATATACGAGCAGTACTTC	CASSQEIGGIYEQYF
.	TRBV7-6	TRBJ1-4	TRBD1	TGTGCCAGCAGTCTCGGACAGGGAAATGAAAAACTGTTTTTT	CASSLGQGNEKLFF
.	TRBV6-1	TRBJ1-5	.	TGTGCCAGCAGTGTTTATACGCCCCAGCATTTT	CASSVYTPQHF
once	TRBV5-1	TRBJ1-1	.	TGCGCCAGCAGCTTGGATGGGGTTACTGAAGCTTTCTTT	CASSLDGVTEAFF
.	TRBV9	TRBJ2-5	TRBD1	TGTGCCAGCAGCCCCCAGACAGGGGGTGTTTTTTTTGAGACCCAGTACTTC	CASSPQTGGVFFETQYF
few	TRBV19	TRBJ1-4	.	TGTGCCAGTAGTAGAGTGGATGCAACTAATGAAAAACTGTTTTTT	CASSRVDATNEKLFF
once	TRBV19	TRBJ2-4	TRBD1	TGTGCCAGTAGTGCAACCGGGACAGGGGCCCTATTAGCCAAAAACATTCAGTACTTC	CASSATGTGALLAKNIQYF
.	TRBV18	TRBJ2-6	.	TGTGCCAGCTCACCATCGACCGGGACCGGCGGGACTGTAGGAGCCAACGTCCTGACTTTC	CASSPSTGTGGTVGANVLTF
.	TRBV11-2	TRBJ1-1	.	TGTGCCAGCAGCTTAGCTGCTGAAGCTTTCTTT	CASSLAAEAFF
.	TRBV4-3	TRBJ1-2	.	TGCGCCAGCAGCCAAGATCTAGTGGGGGCTGGCTACACCTTC	CASSQDLVGAGYTF
.	TRBV6-5	TRBJ1-2	.	TGTGCCAGCAGTTACTCATCAGGGGACTATGGCTACACCTTC	CASSYSSGDYGYTF
.	TRBV6-6	TRBJ2-3	TRBD2	TGTGCCAGCAGACAGACTAGCGGGGGGGCTTTTCCGCAGTATTTT	CASRQTSGGAFPQYF
.	TRBV7-3	TRBJ2-5	TRBD1	TGTGCCAGCAGCCGGGCCCCCGGGACAGAAGAGACCCAGTACTTC	CASSRAPGTEETQYF